A single sample is the source of the 27 T cell receptor beta chains below, sequenced in a study of cytomegalovirus exposure and HLA in healthy donors. Sequencing used immunoSEQ multiplex PCR; TCRdb keeps in-frame clones, though not all of them. This table has roughly 63,000 clones, roughly 90% appearing once. Sequencing used PBMCs. All receptors derive from a woman aged 18-30 years in good health and CMV-seronegative.

The J gene is TRBJ2-5, the V gene TRBV7-9, with 7 bases identical to TRBD2. This CDR3 region has 14 residues. Unmatched junction bases numbered 8, after V lost 5 bases and J lost 5 bases. Germline V gene lookup returns CDR1 SEHNR and CDR2 FQNEAQ (reference sequence). The CDR3 bases are TGTGCCAGCAGCGGTACGGGGGGTCACGAGACCCAGTACTTC. It specifies CASSGTGGHETQYF.

The chain recombines TRBV2 with TRBJ1-4; D remains ambiguous. The V end was cut by 4 bases, the J end by 13 bases, with 19 bases between. Germline CDR1 is SNHLY and CDR2 is FYNNEI. This CDR3 is built from 14 residues. The CDR3 protein is CASSVARVPVVLFF. The CDR3 region has the DNA TGTGCCAGCAGTGTAGCGCGGGTCCCCGTTGTACTGTTTTTT.

J is TRBJ2-7 and V is TRBV19; TRBD2 aligns across 7 bases. The germline CDR1 and CDR2 sequences are LNHDA and SQIVND (reference sequence). This CDR3 spans 14 amino acids. Losses at the gene ends were 3 bases for V and 3 bases for J; bases not matched to a gene: 5. The CDR3: CASSIAGDLYEQYF. CDR3 nucleotides: TGTGCCAGTAGTATTGCGGGGGACCTCTACGAGCAGTACTTC.

This sequence joins TRBV28 and TRBJ2-5, with D hard to call. With the DNA end fitting TRBJ2-7 better, the J assignment may be wrong. CDR1 MDHEN and CDR2 SYDVKM come from the germline V gene. This CDR3 comprises 11 residues. The DNA for the CDR3 is TGTGCCAGCGATATGGGCTACGAGCAGTACTTC. Translating gives CASDMGYEQYF.

The gene calls are TRBV6-1 and TRBJ2-7; 10 bases map to TRBD1. This CDR3 is 15 amino acids long. Germline V gene sequence: CDR1 MNHNS, CDR2 SASEGT. With V trimmed by 2 bases and J by 6 bases, 7 bases remained unmatched. The CDR3 DNA follows: TGTGCCAGCAGTGAAATGCGACAGGGGGCTTTCGAGCAGTACTTC. This encodes CASSEMRQGAFEQYF.

This rearrangement joins TRBV7-6 to TRBJ2-5, with D perhaps matching TRBD2 (5 bases). Germline lookup yields CDR1 SGHVS and CDR2 FNYEAQ. This CDR3 has 16 amino acids. Trimming cost V 0 bases and J 0 bases, with 11 bases left between them. Here the CDR3 reads CASSLARVANQETQYF. CDR3 nucleotides: TGTGCCAGCAGCTTAGCGAGGGTAGCGAACCAAGAGACCCAGTACTTC.

V usage is TRBV28 and J usage is TRBJ2-1; TRBD2 matches 13 bases. The ends lost 5 bases at V and 6 bases at J; junction bases unmatched: 13. CDR3 length: 18 amino acids. The germline CDR1 and CDR2 sequences are MDHEN and SYDVKM. The CDR3 spells CASSPGTSGTLGGNEQFF. CDR3 coding DNA: TGTGCCAGCAGTCCCGGGACTAGCGGGACCTTGGGGGGCAATGAGCAGTTCTTC.

V is TRBV7-9 and J is TRBJ2-7, with D perhaps TRBD2 (5 bases). V was trimmed by 5 bases and J by 0 bases, leaving 14 bases between them. Per the germline V gene, CDR1 is SEHNR and CDR2 is FQNEAQ (reference sequence). The CDR3 contains 15 residues. This CDR3 reads CASSPDFIRSYEQYF. The CDR3 DNA sequence: TGTGCCAGCAGCCCGGACTTTATACGCTCCTACGAGCAGTACTTC.

The genes are TRBV5-1 and TRBJ2-7; 9 bases map to TRBD2. The CDR3 contains 19 residues. With V trimmed by 1 base and J by 5 bases, 19 bases remained unmatched. Germline lookup yields CDR1 SGHRS and CDR2 YFSETQ. As DNA, the CDR3 is TGCGCCAGCAGCTTGTGGGGGCTCTCAGCGGGGGGATCGCTAGACGAGCAGTACTTC. Amino acids: CASSLWGLSAGGSLDEQYF.

The chain has TRBV21-1 and TRBJ2-7; the table assigns TRBD2, which was not confirmed against the DNA. TRBV21-1 has pseudogene status. The CDR3 is 12 amino acids. The CDR3 is CASSKLEDEQYF. The CDR3 DNA reads TGTGCCAGCAGCAAACTCGAGGACGAGCAGTACTTC.

V gene TRBV28 combines with J gene TRBJ2-5; perhaps TRBD2 as D (6 bases). Germline V gene sequence: CDR1 MDHEN, CDR2 SYDVKM. This CDR3 is 14 amino acids long. Between the trimmed V and J ends, which lost 3 bases and 4 bases, there was a span of 12 bases. In DNA, the CDR3 is TGTGCCAGCAGTTTGGGGGGATACTTAGAGACCCAGTACTTC. Its protein is CASSLGGYLETQYF.

The chain links TRBV28 to TRBJ2-3; 8 bases are a match to TRBD2. In germline, CDR1 is MDHEN, CDR2 SYDVKM. The CDR3 consists of 15 residues. Germline trimming cut 7 bases from V and 0 bases from J; bases unmatched to any gene: 6. The DNA for the CDR3 is TGTGCCAGCACAACCCCTAGCGGGAGCACAGATACGCAGTATTTT. Protein sequence: CASTTPSGSTDTQYF.

The chain recombines TRBV6-6 with TRBJ2-7; 7 bases fit TRBD1. The J segment lost 2 bases and the V segment lost 2 bases, leaving 6 bases of the junction unmatched. The germline gives CDR1 MNHNY, CDR2 SVGAGI (reference sequence). The CDR3 runs 15 residues. The CDR3 region has the DNA TGTGCCAGCAGTTACACGGGACAGTCGACCTACGAGCAGTACTTC. Amino acid sequence: CASSYTGQSTYEQYF.

The rearrangement links TRBV7-9 to TRBJ1-4; 7 bases are a match to TRBD1. Germline V gives CDR1 SEHNR, CDR2 FQNEAQ (reference sequence). The CDR3 totals 14 residues. V lost 6 bases and J lost 8; bases outside the gene matches: 9. The CDR3 DNA reads as TGTGCCAGCAGGGGCCGGGACAGAGGCGAAAAACTGTTTTTT. Residues: CASRGRDRGEKLFF.

The chain employs TRBV5-4 and TRBJ2-7, with D unclear. The V end was cut by 4 bases, the J end by 3 bases, with 11 bases between. In germline, CDR1 is SGHNT, CDR2 YYREEE (reference sequence). This CDR3 region has 13 residues. Here the CDR3 reads CASSLDRIYEQYF. In DNA, the CDR3 is TGTGCCAGCAGCCTAGATCGAATCTACGAGCAGTACTTC.

The genes are TRBV6-5 and TRBJ1-2, with 8 bases fitting TRBD1. The CDR3 sequence is 16 residues long. V lost 0 bases to trimming and J lost 6 bases; unmatched junction nucleotides: 9. Per the germline V gene, CDR1 is MNHEY and CDR2 is SVGAGI. The CDR3 is CASSYSQQGGSHGYTF. The CDR3 DNA is TGTGCCAGCAGTTACTCGCAACAGGGGGGTTCGCATGGCTACACCTTC.

CDR3 region: CASSPPMRDTQYF. DNA of the CDR3: TGTGCCAGCAGCCCCCCAATGCGTGATACGCAGTATTTT. The chain has TRBV27 and TRBJ2-3; no firm D call. In germline, CDR1 is MNHEY, CDR2 SMNVEV (reference sequence). Between the trimmed V and J ends, which lost 6 bases and 6 bases, there was a span of 13 bases. The CDR3 runs 13 residues.

The chain links TRBV25-1 to TRBJ2-2; D is uncertain. The CDR3 contains 13 residues. Deletions cut 5 bases from V and 7 bases from J, with 11 bases between. Germline loops: CDR1 MGHDK, CDR2 SYGVNS. This CDR3 reads CASSTLRNGELFF. The CDR3 region has the DNA TGTGCCAGCAGTACACTACGGAACGGGGAGCTGTTTTTT.

The chain couples TRBV6-1 to TRBJ2-5, with unresolved D. The V gene's germline CDR1 is MNHNS and CDR2 SASEGT. V lost 1 base and J lost 2, with 5 bases in between. The CDR3 sequence is 13 residues long. This CDR3 is CASSEVRQETQYF. The CDR3 DNA follows: TGTGCCAGCAGTGAAGTCCGGCAAGAGACCCAGTACTTC.

The rearrangement links TRBV27 to TRBJ2-4; D not resolved. The CDR3 contains 15 residues. CDR1 and CDR2 (germline): MNHEY, SMNVEV (reference sequence). Trimming left V 4 bases short and J 0 bases short, with 10 bases between. CDR3 loop: CASSWRGVAKNIQYF. CDR3 coding DNA: TGTGCCAGCAGTTGGCGAGGCGTAGCCAAAAACATTCAGTACTTC.

This sequence joins TRBV6-5 and TRBJ1-2; D not resolved. Trimming took off 6 bases at V and 7 bases at J, with 18 bases between the two ends. This CDR3 contains 14 residues. From germline, CDR1 is MNHEY and CDR2 SVGAGI. CDR3 in DNA: TGTGCCAGCAGCAGAGTCCTCGAAGAGCGTGGCTACACCTTC. Translating it yields CASSRVLEERGYTF.

The V call is TRBV7-9, the J call TRBJ2-5; TRBD2 aligns across 9 bases. Per the germline V gene, CDR1 is SEHNR and CDR2 is FQNEAQ (reference sequence). This CDR3 comprises 15 residues. The V and J ends lost 4 bases and 9 bases, in that order; junction bases with no gene match: 12. CDR3 bases: TGTGCCAGCAGCTCCGGGGGGGGACTAGCTGGGGCCCAGTACTTC. It specifies CASSSGGGLAGAQYF.

The J gene is TRBJ2-1, the V gene TRBV5-1; maybe TRBD1 (5 bases). Per germline, CDR1 SGHRS and CDR2 YFSETQ. The CDR3 extends over 15 amino acids. The V end was cut by 3 bases, the J end by 2 bases, with 12 bases between. CDR3 in amino acids: CASSSTDLTYNEQFF. For the CDR3, the DNA is TGCGCCAGCAGCTCGACAGATCTTACCTACAATGAGCAGTTCTTC.

This sequence joins TRBV2 and TRBJ2-6, with D perhaps TRBD2 (5 bases). The CDR3 contains 14 residues. V was clipped by 3 bases and J by 3 bases, with 6 bases between them. Germline values: CDR1 SNHLY, CDR2 FYNNEI. This CDR3 is CASSDGSGANVLTF. The CDR3 region has the DNA TGTGCCAGCAGTGATGGGAGTGGGGCCAACGTCCTGACTTTC.

The genes are TRBV28 and TRBJ2-7; 9 bases match TRBD2. V lost 7 bases, J lost 5 bases, and 15 bases stayed unmatched. Germline assignment: CDR1 MDHEN and CDR2 SYDVKM. CDR3 length: 16 amino acids. The CDR3 DNA reads TGTGCCAGCACTATAAGGCCGCGGCGGGAGGGCAACGAGCAGTACTTC. This translates into CASTIRPRREGNEQYF.

This chain links TRBV6-1 with TRBJ2-3; D possibly corresponds to TRBD2 (5 bases). CDR1 and CDR2 (germline): MNHNS, SASEGT. Trimming removed 7 bases from V and 3 bases from J, with 5 bases in between. The CDR3 length is 11 residues. CDR3 nucleotide sequence: TGTGCCAGCACGGGGACAGATACGCAGTATTTT. Translated, it gives CASTGTDTQYF.

This sequence joins TRBV6-5 and TRBJ1-2; D is uncertain. From germline, CDR1 is MNHEY and CDR2 SVGAGI. This CDR3 comprises 11 residues. The ends were cut back, 6 bases at V and 7 bases at J, with 9 bases in the middle. CDR3: CASRGVGGYTF. The CDR3 nucleotides are TGTGCCAGCAGGGGAGTCGGTGGCTACACCTTC.